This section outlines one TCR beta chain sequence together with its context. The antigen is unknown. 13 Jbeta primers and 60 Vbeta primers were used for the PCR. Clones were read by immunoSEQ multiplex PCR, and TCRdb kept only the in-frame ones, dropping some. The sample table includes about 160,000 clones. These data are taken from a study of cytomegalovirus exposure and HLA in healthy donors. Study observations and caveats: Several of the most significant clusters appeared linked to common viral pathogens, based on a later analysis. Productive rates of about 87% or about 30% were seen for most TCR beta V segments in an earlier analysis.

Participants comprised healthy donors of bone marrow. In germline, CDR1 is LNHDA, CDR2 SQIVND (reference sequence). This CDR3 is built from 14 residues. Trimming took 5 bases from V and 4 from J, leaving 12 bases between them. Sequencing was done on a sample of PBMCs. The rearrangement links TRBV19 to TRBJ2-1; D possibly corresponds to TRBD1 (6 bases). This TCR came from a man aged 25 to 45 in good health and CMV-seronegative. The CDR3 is CASSPQGGYNEQFF. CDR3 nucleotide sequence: TGTGCCAGTAGTCCACAAGGGGGATACAATGAGCAGTTCTTC.